This TCR beta chain is from a study of neurological immune-mediated disorders (dated by TCRdb to about 2019). Notes on the research overall: Of the roughly 34 multiple sclerosis patients, some 30 had relapsing-remitting MS and 3 had secondary progressive MS. Peripheral blood TCR-beta repertoires from patients with HTLV-I-associated myelopathy (HAM/TSP), patients with multiple sclerosis, and healthy controls were compared in the study using UMI-based sequencing. Longitudinal samples, technical triplicates and paired sorted CD4+ and CD8+ T-cell subsets, alongside PBMC samples, were included among the approximately 100 TCR-beta libraries. The cohort comprised 68 subjects: about 14 HAM/TSP patients, some 34 multiple sclerosis patients and 20 healthy controls.

cDNA synthesis used template-switch 5'RACE with a primer carrying a 10-nucleotide random unique molecular identifier tagging each TCR transcript. Over 180 million TCR-beta sequences, covering 15-18 subjects, were produced in each sequencing run. The RNeasy kit was used for extraction of total RNA. The KAPA Real-time Library Amplification kit was used to amplify TCR-beta VDJ regions with primers targeting the TCR constant region and the 5'RACE anchor. A first PCR added sample indexes and Illumina adaptors, after which a second PCR increased the library yield. After Ampure bead purification, the roughly 650 bp TCR product was size-selected on a 2% E-gel SizeSelection system. Before pooling, libraries had their quality checked on a Bioanalyzer, their concentration measured with Qubit, and their quantity determined with the Kapa Library Quantification kit. Paired-end 2 x 150 bp sequencing of the libraries was performed on an Illumina HiSeq 2500. To increase sequence diversity, roughly 24-32% phiX was spiked into each library pool. In the source study's methods: The quality-filtered reads were processed with the UMI-based MiGEC pipeline, whose error correction step removed more than 90% of the raw TCR sequences. IMGT germline references were used for alignment of VDJ genes, and clonotypes were defined by a unique CDR3 amino acid sequence together with V-J genes. Clonal expansion, Shannon diversity and CDR3 relatedness were evaluated with VDJtools (CalcPairwiseDistances, ClusterSamples), while phylogenetic trees were built in CLCbio workbench. Clones with at least 8 unique UMIs were defined as expanded, with this threshold being based on coefficient-of-variation modelling across technical triplicates. The public reads were run again by TCRdb, first through fastp at Q25 and then through MiXCR, and only productive beta chains were kept. Each record represents a unique CDR3 protein, reported with the most common genes and DNA among its rows. The V and J calls and clone size are TCRdb's, not the authors'. The sample records 71,000 or so distinct CDR3 sequences, about 5% of which are singletons. The top ten clones comprise roughly 2.2% of the sample.

The CDR3 spans 14 residues, from the cysteine through the phenylalanine. CDR3 DNA only is kept here, 42 bases in frame from base 1. Via the germline V gene (reference sequence), CDR1 is DFQATT and CDR2 SNEGSKA. The germline ends are 18 bases apart after V is trimmed by 3 bases and J by 7 bases. Summary of the overall study and its limitations: No association of the MS cluster with clinical or MRI features was observed, and the need for larger cohorts was stated by the authors. Expanded clones from different subjects shared no identical CDR3 amino acid sequences, which suggests that TCR-beta repertoires were private in all groups. TCR clonal expansion was highest in HAM/TSP patients and lowest in MS patients, with MS patients falling below even healthy controls. In phylogenetic analysis, the repertoires of 18 of 34 MS patients grouped into a cluster of related CDR3 sequences, which suggests a possible signature at the repertoire level.

A note on this clonotype: No cognate antigen has been identified for it. Base qualities are not recorded, but no much larger clone differs from it by a single base.

For the unsorted PBMC libraries, 2 million PBMCs were stored in RNAlater at -80 degrees C until RNA extraction and were used to generate the libraries. Multiple sclerosis patients were enrolled in a US clinical protocol evaluating disease progression by magnetic resonance imaging. Peripheral blood was subjected to Ficoll-Hypaque density gradient centrifugation to isolate PBMCs, which were then cryopreserved in liquid nitrogen. The V gene is TRBV20-1 and the J gene is TRBJ2-5, with no confidently assigned D gene. Sequenced input: PBMCs. The TCR sequence derives from a woman aged 30 to 39 with multiple sclerosis. The nucleotide sequence is given as TGCAGTGCTAGTTGGCCGATAGCTTCAGGGACCCAGTACTTC. This codes for CSASWPIASGTQYF.